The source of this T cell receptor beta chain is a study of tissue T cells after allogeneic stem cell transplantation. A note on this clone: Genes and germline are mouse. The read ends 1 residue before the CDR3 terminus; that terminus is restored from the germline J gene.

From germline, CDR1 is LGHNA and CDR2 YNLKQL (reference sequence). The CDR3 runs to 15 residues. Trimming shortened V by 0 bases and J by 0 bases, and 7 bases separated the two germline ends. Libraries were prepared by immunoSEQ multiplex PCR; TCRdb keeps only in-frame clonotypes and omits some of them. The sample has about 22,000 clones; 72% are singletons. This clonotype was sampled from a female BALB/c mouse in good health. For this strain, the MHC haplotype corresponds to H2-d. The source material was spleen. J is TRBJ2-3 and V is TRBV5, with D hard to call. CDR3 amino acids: CASSQERGSAETLYF. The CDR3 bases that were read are TGTGCCAGCAGCCAAGAACGGGGTAGTGCAGAAACGCTGTAT.